Sequencing of this TCR beta chain was carried out in a study of beta chain features in type 1 diabetes. The overall study: Researchers looked at fewer than 110 million sorted cells across all samples. Findings of the study overall: High TCR expression in some cells could lead to their over-representation in cDNA sequencing. Sampled from patients, naive, central memory and Treg TCRB repertoires appeared more similar than those sampled from healthy donors.

Germline V gene lookup returns CDR1 SGHVS and CDR2 FNYEAQ. This CDR3 contains 17 residues. Trimming cost V 2 bases and J 6 bases, with 20 bases left between them. Expressed TCRB transcripts were sequenced, since all the RNA that had been isolated was reverse transcribed. The protocol was immunoSEQ multiplex PCR, while the TCRdb copy is restricted to in-frame clones and leaves out a portion. The data show approximately 250,000 clones, with over 7.5% seen just once and approximately 0.03% held by the top ten. There are a few counts of this clone. Its antigen is unknown. The V call is TRBV7-6, the J call TRBJ2-4, with D possibly TRBD2 on 7 matching bases. This receptor was taken from a woman under 30 in good health. The specimen sequenced was naive CD4+ T cells from blood. CDR3 sequence reads: CASSLYSSGEGGNIQYF. As DNA, the CDR3 is TGTGCCAGCAGCTTATATTCTAGCGGTGAGGGGGGAAACATTCAGTACTTC.